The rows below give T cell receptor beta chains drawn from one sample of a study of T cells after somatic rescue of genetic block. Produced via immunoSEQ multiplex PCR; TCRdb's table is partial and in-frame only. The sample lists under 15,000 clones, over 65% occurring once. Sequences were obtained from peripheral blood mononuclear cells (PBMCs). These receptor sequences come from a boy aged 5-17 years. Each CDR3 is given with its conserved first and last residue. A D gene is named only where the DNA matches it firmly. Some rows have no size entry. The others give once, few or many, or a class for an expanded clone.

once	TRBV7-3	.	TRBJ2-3	TGTGCCAGCAGCCAGGGAGGAGGCACAGATACGCAGTATTTT	CASSQGGGTDTQYF
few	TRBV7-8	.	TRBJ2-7	TGTGCCAGCAGCCCTAGGGGGGGGCAGGGGACCTACGAGCAGTACTTC	CASSPRGGQGTYEQYF
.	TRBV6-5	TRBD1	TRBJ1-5	TGTGCCAGCAGCAAGGGACAGTGGAATCAGCCCCAGCATTTT	CASSKGQWNQPQHF
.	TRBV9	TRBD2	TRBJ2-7	TGTGCCAGCAGCGGCCTAGCGGGAGGAGCCGAGCAGTACTTC	CASSGLAGGAEQYF
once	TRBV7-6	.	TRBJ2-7	TGTGCCAGCAGCCAATACACCGGAGGGGAGCAGTACTTC	CASSQYTGGEQYF
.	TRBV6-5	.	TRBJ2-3	TGTGCCAGCAGTTACTACCGCACAGTAGATACGCAGTATTTT	CASSYYRTVDTQYF
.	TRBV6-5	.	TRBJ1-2	TGTGCCAGCAGTTACTCGGGAAGGGGATCCAATGGCTACACCTTC	CASSYSGRGSNGYTF
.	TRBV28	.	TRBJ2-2	TGTGCCAGCAGTTTAAGAGTAGGGCGCGGCACCGGGGAGCTGTTTTTT	CASSLRVGRGTGELFF
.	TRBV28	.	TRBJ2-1	TGTGCCAGCAGTTTCCGGGACTCGTCCTACAATGAGCAGTTCTTC	CASSFRDSSYNEQFF
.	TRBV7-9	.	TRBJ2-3	TGTGCCAGCAGCCTCAGTGTTAGCACAGATACGCAGTATTTT	CASSLSVSTDTQYF
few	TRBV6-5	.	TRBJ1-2	TGTGCCAGCAGTTACGGGGACAAGCCGGGGGGCTACACCTTC	CASSYGDKPGGYTF
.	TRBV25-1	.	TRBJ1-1	TGTGCCAGCATCCGGGACCTGGGGAGGAACACTGAAGCTTTCTTT	CASIRDLGRNTEAFF
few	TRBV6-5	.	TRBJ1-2	TGTGCCAGCAGTTACTCACGACAGCGGGGTGGCTACACCTTC	CASSYSRQRGGYTF
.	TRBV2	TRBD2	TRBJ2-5	TGTGCCAGCAGTTCACTACGACTAGCGAGCCAAGAGACCCAGTACTTC	CASSSLRLASQETQYF
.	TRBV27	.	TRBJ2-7	TGTGCCAGCAGTTTTGGACACTACTCCTACGAGCAGTACTTC	CASSFGHYSYEQYF
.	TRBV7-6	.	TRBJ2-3	TGTGCCAGCAGCTTGGCAGGGGGCACAGATACGCAGTATTTT	CASSLAGGTDTQYF
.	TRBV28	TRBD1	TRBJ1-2	TGTGCCAGCAGAGGGCAGGGGGGCTATGGCTACACCTTC	CASRGQGGYGYTF
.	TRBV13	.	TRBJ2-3	TGTGCCAGCAGCTTGGAGGATACGCAGTATTTT	CASSLEDTQYF
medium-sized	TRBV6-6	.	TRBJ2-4	TGTGCCAGCAGTTATCCCGGGGCTATAGCCAAAAACATTCAGTACTTC	CASSYPGAIAKNIQYF
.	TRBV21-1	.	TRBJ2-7	TGTGCCAGCAGCAAAGGTAATATTAGTAGACAGACCTACGAGCAGTACTTC	CASSKGNISRQTYEQYF
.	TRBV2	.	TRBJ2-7	TGTGCCAGCAGTGCCACGGACGGATTCTACGAGCAGTACTTC	CASSATDGFYEQYF
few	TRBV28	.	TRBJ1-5	TGTGCCAGCAGTTGGACAGCAAGCCTTTATCAGCCCCAGCATTTT	CASSWTASLYQPQHF
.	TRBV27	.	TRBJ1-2	TGTGCCAGCAGCCCGACAGCTAACTATGGCTACACCTTC	CASSPTANYGYTF
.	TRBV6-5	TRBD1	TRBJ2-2	TGTGCCAGCAGTACACAGGGGGCGCTTTCCGGGGAGCTGTTTTTT	CASSTQGALSGELFF